This T cell receptor (beta chain) was sequenced during a study of cytomegalovirus exposure and HLA in healthy donors. Study-level points and caveats: Cytomegalovirus association was listed for about 180 TCR beta chains. The productive fraction for most TCR beta V segments was about 90% or about 30% in an earlier analysis.

As to this clone: Antigen unknown.

CDR3 length: 15 amino acids. The germline gives CDR1 MNHNS, CDR2 SASEGT. V shed 5 bases and J shed 0 bases, with 10 bases lying between them. The study ran its PCR with 60 Vbeta and 13 Jbeta primers. Generated by immunoSEQ multiplex PCR, the TCRdb table keeps only in-frame clones and is missing some. Here the sample spans about 160,000 clones, approximately 88% being singletons. V usage is TRBV6-1 and J usage is TRBJ1-4; D gene ambiguous. The source is a boy aged 2-9 years in good health and CMV-seronegative. Material: PBMCs. Here the CDR3 DNA reads TGTGCCAGCAGTCCCGGTTATGCAACTAATGAAAAACTGTTTTTT. This gives the protein CASSPGYATNEKLFF.